This T cell receptor beta chain was observed in a study of cytomegalovirus exposure and HLA in healthy donors listed by TCRdb under 2017. General notes on the study: In an earlier analysis of 550 to 750 of the donors, around 300 Gb of sequence data and 100 million or so unique TCR beta sequences from 150 million to 200 million T cells were reported. HLA typing covered class I and class II loci at four-digit resolution. High-throughput TCR immunosequencing, statistical association of individual TCRs with disease status, and machine learning were combined to predict cytomegalovirus infection status. The aim of the study was to test whether cataloging public T cell receptors could identify signatures of past pathogen exposure. Five DR-DQ haplotypes were treated as single units for association and clustering because of strong linkage in the cohort. Across under 500 genotyped donors of the cohort, an average of approximately 240,000 unique TCR beta nucleotide sequences per donor were sequenced, and around 19% of those sequences were non-productive. Using immunosequencing, the study profiled T cell repertoires from about 610 subjects and related those repertoires to cytomegalovirus serostatus. The genetic ancestry cluster associated with self-reported Caucasian donors included 81% of the roughly 400 genotyped donors. Every repertoire in the discovery cohort had been generated on one and the same sequencing platform. Rather than using new phenotypic data, the later analysis identified candidate immune exposures from TCR beta sequences and from how often those sequences occurred across donors. The number of donors typed differed by locus, with roughly 620-640 for A, B, C, DRB1 and DQB1, roughly 520 for DQA1, over 600 for DPA1, and some 470 for DPB1. Genome-wide SNP genotypes for about three fifths of the roughly 700 donors were used in a later genetic analysis, which treated that subset as a discovery cohort. An early release that covered about 600 HLA-typed donors contained around 300 gigabases of sequencing data and tens of millions of unique TCR sequences. In a later analysis, previously published TCR beta repertoires from 666 donors were re-analyzed and high-resolution HLA genotyping was added so that TCR occurrence patterns could be studied. An earlier analysis of 450 to 750 of the donors used high-throughput TCR beta sequencing to judge whether each TCR beta V gene segment behaved as functional or pseudogenic. Donor age, sex, ethnicity and CMV serostatus were compiled together with the repertoire data. In addition to the first cohort of 666 subjects, a separate validation cohort of 120 different subjects was used. Broader findings and caveats from the paper: Some IMGT-functional V segments, including TRBV6-2 and TRBV6-3, could not be distinguished by the 87-base-pair reads and were therefore excluded. In this cohort, only TCR beta chains were sequenced, and detectable features were limited by the absence of alpha or paired-chain data. Because counts were too low, about 18 rarely observed V segments, including chromosome 9 orphons, were excluded from the earlier analysis of fewer than 650 of the donors. V-gene and J-gene trimming of TCR beta chains was associated with a missense DCLRE1C variant in a later genetic analysis, and the association was replicated in an independent cohort. The only immune exposure information available for the cohort was CMV serostatus. A later analysis associated some 17,000 TCR beta sequences with specific HLA alleles at a false discovery rate of 0.05. Presence/absence analyses assumed roughly uniform sequencing depth across donors, an assumption that may not hold. According to a later analysis, TCR association rates differed among HLA loci, with DRB1 alleles showing the most associated TCRs and HLA-C alleles showing the fewest. Cytomegalovirus status was reported to be diagnosed by the classifier with high specificity and sensitivity in both the original and validation cohorts. Linkage disequilibrium might explain the correlated functional status among segregating V segments, but an unknown experimental factor could not be excluded. A group of highly shared sequence variants was considered likely to be a technical artifact of the sequencing pipeline. In an earlier analysis of about 550 of the donors, most TCR beta V segments were observed in productive rearrangements about 90% or about 30% of the time, broadly matching IMGT annotations. Compared with equally common non-associated chains, HLA-associated TCR beta chains in a later analysis were more clonally expanded and had lower generation probabilities. Most CMV-associated TCR beta chains appeared to be HLA-restricted in a later analysis, and the HLA associations seemed to be driven largely by CMV exposure. It was suggested by the authors that the approach could potentially be generalized to other disease states and immunological phenotypes. In the study, some 160 TCR beta chains were listed as associated with cytomegalovirus. Most TCR sequences were seen in very few donors, while some public TCRs were found in many individuals. Because HLA typing was unavailable for some donors at each locus, only the typed subset was used in association tests. In vitro tests confirmed that three of the cytomegalovirus-associated TCR beta chains recognize cytomegalovirus antigens. A further reported finding was that TCR beta sequences accurately predicted the HLA-A and HLA-B alleles for most subjects in the first cohort. According to a later genetic analysis, donors in an Asian-associated ancestry cluster had fewer N-insertions in productive TCRs than the roughly 670-donor mean. Strong co-occurrence of HLA alleles, especially DR and DQ, made assigning TCR associations to individual alleles difficult. Several of the top co-occurrence clusters appeared to be linked to parvovirus B19, influenza, CMV and Epstein-Barr virus, according to a later analysis.

To note about this clone: Its recognized antigen is unknown. Per-base quality was not reported, and no clone a single base away is much larger than it.

The receptor library was made with the immunoSEQ multiplex PCR assay. A mixture of 60 forward primers for TCR Vbeta segments and 13 reverse primers for TCR Jbeta segments was used in the multiplex PCR. A multiplex PCR assay on genomic DNA amplified the CDR3 region of rearranged TCR beta genes. The amplified TCR beta libraries were sequenced on the Illumina HiSeq System as 87-base-pair reads. Per the source publication's procedure: In a later analysis, tens of millions of unique TCR beta chains were counted across the 650 to 750 repertoires, and approximately 11 million of these chains were shared by at least two donors. A nearest-neighbor algorithm error-corrected the raw reads and collapsed the reads into unique sequences, merging closely related sequences to remove PCR and sequencing errors. To assign V, D and J gene segments, CDR3 sequences were aligned to IMGT reference sequences. For a sequence to be retained, a match of at least six nucleotides to both a V gene segment and a J gene segment was required. Rearrangements were classified as productive when the CDR3 lacked stop codons and remained in frame with V and J, and all other rearrangements were classified as non-productive. Following IMGT convention, CDR3 was defined as the stretch from the second conserved V-encoded cysteine to the conserved J-encoded phenylalanine. The earlier analysis of more than 450 of the donors excluded sequences that lacked an unambiguous match to a single V gene segment. In an earlier analysis of a few hundred of the donors, a V segment was called functional when productive rearrangements were above 56.7%, and segregating when the standard deviation between donors exceeded 5%. A statistical classification framework was developed to diagnose cytomegalovirus status using the catalog of TCR beta chain sequences. In a later analysis, TCR nucleotide sequences were compared against IMGT/GENE-DB human TR gene sequences so that V and J genes could be assigned. Using the TCRdist pipeline, a later analysis assigned CDR3 sequences along with most-parsimonious VDJ recombination scenarios. In a later analysis, every TCR beta chain was defined by the combination of its CDR3 amino acid sequence and its V-gene family, and reads without a unique V-gene family were dropped. As a way to deal with suspected cross-contamination and a sequencing artifact, a later analysis dropped 592 nucleotide sequences that were highly shared and had low generation probability. In a later analysis, a clonal expansion index for each public chain was calculated from normalized within-repertoire ranks of inferred template counts. In a later analysis, generation probabilities were computed using a VDJ recombination model fitted to out-of-frame rearrangements, and the results were checked against IGoR. In a later analysis, hypergeometric tests were used to score TCR-TCR, TCR-HLA and TCR-CMV co-occurrence, with a repertoire-size bias correction applied to TCR pairs. In a later analysis, false discovery rates were estimated by permuting HLA or CMV assignments 20 times. A later analysis grouped co-occurring TCRs with DBSCAN, adding TCRdist sequence similarity when clustering within HLA-allele-positive subsets. Co-occurrence clustering excluded repertoires with fewer than 30,000 or more than 120,000 public chains, plus five with anomalous nucleotide sharing. This immuneACCESS table, as held by TCRdb, lists in-frame sequences with V and J called but not all clones. Of the missing ones, under half trace to an unresolved V gene in checked studies; the others have no known cause. V, J and clone size were drawn from that table, and D and trimming were deduced from the DNA. This sample gives around 150,000 clones in total; over 60% of them show up just once. The top ten constitute 2% to 2.5% of the sample.

Germline trimming amounts to 8 bases on V and 4 bases on J, with 5 as the count of junction bases outside the gene matches. For CDR1 and CDR2, the germline V gene lists SNHLY and FYNNEI. The CDR3 contains 13 residues, cysteine and phenylalanine counted. This entry keeps only the CDR3 DNA: 39 bases, framed from base 1. The cohort comprised 666 healthy bone marrow donors. Cohort members were all nominally healthy when sampled, although unrecorded immune exposures were likely present. The donor tested CMV seronegative, placing the donor among the approximately 360 seronegative members of the cohort. Every donor gave a peripheral blood sample, and the peripheral blood mononuclear cells from that sample were used for TCR beta sequencing. The Qiagen DNeasy Blood Extraction Kit was used to extract genomic DNA from the blood cell samples.

The sequence derives from a man aged 35-49 years in good health and CMV-seronegative. Sequencing was carried out using PBMCs. Recombination joined TRBV2 with TRBJ1-1; the junction holds 9 bases that match TRBD1. The sequenced DNA is TGTGCCAGCGTCGGGACAGGGAGCACTGAAGCTTTCTTT. Its protein product is CASVGTGSTEAFF. Extended through the reference TRBV2 and TRBJ1-1 proteins, this CDR3 yields the full variable domain: EPEVTQTPSHQVTQMGQEVILRCVPISNHLYFYWYRQILGQKVEFLVSFYNNEISEKSEIFDDQFSVERPDGSNFTLKIRSTKLEDSAMYFCASVGTGSTEAFFGQGTRLTVV.